These 8 T cell receptor beta chains were all obtained from the same sample, sequenced in a study of cytomegalovirus exposure and HLA in healthy donors. Both 60 Vbeta primers and 13 Jbeta primers went into the PCR. Generated by immunoSEQ multiplex PCR, the TCRdb table keeps only in-frame clones and is missing some. The table lists about 120,000 clones, around 69% of them singletons. Source material: PBMCs. The source is a man aged 50 or older in good health and CMV-seropositive.

This chain connects TRBV5-1 to TRBJ1-3, with D possibly being TRBD1 (5 bases). Germline assignment: CDR1 SGHRS and CDR2 YFSETQ. The CDR3 runs 14 residues. V was pared by 2 bases and J by 8 bases, with 14 bases between. CDR3 sequence (DNA): TGCGCCAGCAGCTTACTCACAGGCTCCGACACCATATATTTT. It yields the protein CASSLLTGSDTIYF.

V is TRBV28 and J is TRBJ2-7; TRBD2 is a possible D gene (5 bases). Trimming took 5 bases from V and 2 from J, leaving 10 bases between them. Germline V CDR1 and CDR2: MDHEN, SYDVKM. The CDR3 contains 13 residues. In DNA, the CDR3 is TGTGCCAGCAGTCAAACTAGAGCCTACGAGCAGTACTTC. Protein product: CASSQTRAYEQYF.

In this sample, this clone turned up once. The V call is TRBV5-1, the J call TRBJ2-3; 8 nucleotides match TRBD1. With 4 bases clipped from V and 2 bases from J, the junction kept 6 bases outside the gene matches. This CDR3 has 15 residues. In germline, CDR1 is SGHRS, CDR2 YFSETQ. The CDR3 loop reads CASSPRTGNTDTQYF. In nucleotides, the CDR3 is TGCGCCAGCAGCCCCCGGACAGGGAACACAGATACGCAGTATTTT. The entire variable domain, with the rest obtained from reference TRBV5-1 and TRBJ2-3, is as follows: KAGVTQTPRYLIKTRGQQVTLSCSPISGHRSVSWYQQTPGQGLQFLFEYFSETQRNKGNFPGRFSGRQFSNSRSEMNVSTLELGDSALYLCASSPRTGNTDTQYFGPGTRLTVL.

The chain employs TRBV28 and TRBJ2-5; TRBD1 agrees at 9 bases. Trimming at V came to 9 bases and at J to 5 bases, leaving 4 bases not matched to a gene. The CDR3 length is 12 residues. CDR1 MDHEN and CDR2 SYDVKM come from the germline V gene. The CDR3 nucleotides read TGTGCCAGTCGGGACAGGGTTGAGACCCAGTACTTC. Protein product: CASRDRVETQYF. Complete variable domain (other parts from reference TRBV28 and TRBJ2-5): DVKVTQSSRYLVKRTGEKVFLECVQDMDHENMFWYRQDPGLGLRLIYFSYDVKMKEKGDIPEGYSVSREKKERFSLILESASTNQTSMYLCASRDRVETQYFGPGTRLLVL.

This chain connects TRBV7-9 to TRBJ1-1, with D unclear. From germline, CDR1 is SEHNR and CDR2 FQNEAQ (reference sequence). The V and J ends lost 5 bases and 4 bases respectively, with 11 bases between them. This CDR3 has 13 residues. CDR3 region: CASSTAMVTEAFF. CDR3 in DNA: TGTGCCAGCAGCACAGCCATGGTCACTGAAGCTTTCTTT.

The chain is built from TRBV6-1 and TRBJ1-2; 8 bases match TRBD1. Germline CDR1 and CDR2: MNHNS and SASEGT. CDR3 length: 13 residues. The junction had 12 bases not matched to a gene; V was cut back by 10 bases and J by 8 bases. CDR3 sequence (DNA): TGTGCCACTGTGCCCCAGGGGGCGCGGGGCTACACCTTC. This codes for CATVPQGARGYTF.

In this sample, this clone turned up a few times. The genes are TRBV7-2 and TRBJ2-3, with 7 bases aligning to TRBD1. CDR1 is SGHTA and CDR2 is FQGNSA in the germline V gene. CDR3 length: 15 amino acids. Germline trimming cut 5 bases from V and 4 bases from J; bases unmatched to any gene: 9. The CDR3 region has the DNA TGTGCCAGCAGCCCAGGGGGAGTTAGGGCAGATACGCAGTATTTT. It encodes CASSPGGVRADTQYF.

The CDR3 protein is CASSFGPALYEQYF. CDR3 sequence (DNA): TGTGCCAGCAGCTTTGGGCCAGCCCTCTACGAGCAGTACTTC. This rearrangement joins TRBV11-2 to TRBJ2-7; D is ambiguous. V lost 3 bases and J lost 3, with 12 bases in between. The CDR3 runs to 14 residues. Germline V gene data show CDR1 as SGHAT and CDR2 as FQNNGV.